This passage covers 8 T cell receptor beta chains from one sample sequenced in a study of B cell selection in AIRE deficiency. The protocol was immunoSEQ multiplex PCR, while the TCRdb copy is restricted to in-frame clones and leaves out a portion. The profile shows 20,000 to 25,000 clones, around 97% of them singletons. CD4+CD127+ cells were sorted as the conventional CD4 T cells. The sample taken for sequencing was conventional CD4+ T cells sorted from PBMCs. Source of these receptors: a human donor with AIRE deficiency.

The V gene is TRBV30, the J gene TRBJ2-7; 10 bases agree with TRBD2. This CDR3 has 15 amino acids. V shed 2 bases, J shed 3 bases, and the junction held 7 bases outside the gene matches. Germline assignment: CDR1 GTSNPN and CDR2 SVGIG (reference sequence). CDR3 sequence reads: CAWSFQLAGSYEQYF. CDR3 DNA: TGTGCCTGGAGTTTCCAACTAGCGGGGAGCTACGAGCAGTACTTC.

The chain employs TRBV2 and TRBJ1-6, with D unresolved. Trimming shortened V by 5 bases and J by 7 bases, and 6 bases separated the two germline ends. Germline V gene sequence: CDR1 SNHLY, CDR2 FYNNEI. CDR3 length equals 12 residues. CDR3 sequence reads: CASSTDNSPLHF. CDR3 sequence (DNA): TGTGCCAGCAGTACAGACAATTCACCCCTCCACTTT.

V is TRBV23-1 and J is TRBJ2-2; the D is unclear. TRBV23-1 is assigned to the ORF class and has an uncertain function. With 0 bases removed from V and 1 base from J, the gap between germline ends came to 9 bases. CDR3 length: 16 residues. In nucleotides, the CDR3 is TGCGCCAGCAGTCAATCTAACAGAAAGAACACCGGGGAGCTGTTTTTT. It codes for CASSQSNRKNTGELFF.

The chain links TRBV15 to TRBJ1-5; D is possibly TRBD1 (5 bases). Trimming took 0 bases from V and 5 from J, leaving 11 bases between them. This CDR3 spans 15 amino acids. Germline V CDR1 and CDR2: LNHNV, YYDKDF (reference sequence). DNA of the CDR3: TGTGCCACCAGCAGAGATCTCGGGGCTTATCAGCCCCAGCATTTT. Protein product: CATSRDLGAYQPQHF.

CDR3 protein: CASSVEASGSVFEQFF. The CDR3 DNA reads as TGTGCCAGCAGCGTAGAGGCTAGCGGGAGTGTCTTTGAGCAGTTCTTC. The chain links TRBV9 to TRBJ2-1; 10 nucleotides line up with TRBD2. Trimming cost V 0 bases and J 9 bases; bases outside gene matches: 9. From germline, CDR1 is SGDLS and CDR2 YYNGEE. CDR3 length equals 16 residues.

The V gene is TRBV5-1, the J gene TRBJ2-2; 7 bases fit TRBD1. V dropped 3 bases and J dropped 9; count of bases not matched to a gene: 17. Germline V gene lookup returns CDR1 SGHRS and CDR2 YFSETQ. This CDR3 is built from 17 residues. In nucleotides, the CDR3 is TGCGCCAGCAGCTCCCTTGACAGGGAAATACCGGTTAGGGAGCTGTTTTTT. Its translation is CASSSLDREIPVRELFF. Full variable domain (outside the CDR3, taken from reference TRBV5-1 and TRBJ2-2): KAGVTQTPRYLIKTRGQQVTLSCSPISGHRSVSWYQQTPGQGLQFLFEYFSETQRNKGNFPGRFSGRQFSNSRSEMNVSTLELGDSALYLCASSSLDREIPVRELFFGEGSRLTVL.

The chain employs TRBV5-1 and TRBJ2-3; a weak D match, TRBD2 (6 bases). The ends were cut back, 0 bases at V and 1 base at J, with 12 bases in the middle. The length of the CDR3 is 16 residues. From germline, CDR1 is SGHRS and CDR2 YFSETQ. CDR3 coding DNA: TGCGCCAGCAGCTTGGCCTGGGCTAGCGGCACAGATACGCAGTATTTT. Protein product: CASSLAWASGTDTQYF. Full variable domain (missing parts from reference TRBV5-1 and TRBJ2-3): KAGVTQTPRYLIKTRGQQVTLSCSPISGHRSVSWYQQTPGQGLQFLFEYFSETQRNKGNFPGRFSGRQFSNSRSEMNVSTLELGDSALYLCASSLAWASGTDTQYFGPGTRLTVL.

V usage is TRBV19 and J usage is TRBJ1-5; maybe TRBD1 (6 bases). CDR1 is LNHDA, CDR2 SQIVND, per germline (reference sequence). CDR3 size: 14 residues. V gave up 4 bases and J gave up 6 bases, with 13 bases separating them. CDR3 sequence reads: CASSTRQAAQPQHF. CDR3 bases: TGTGCCAGTAGTACTAGACAGGCTGCTCAGCCCCAGCATTTT.